The rows below give T cell receptor beta chains drawn from one sample of a study of T-cell reconstitution after alpha-beta-depleted transplantation in children. TCRdb reprocessed the PCR reads with MiXCR, giving one entry per CDR3 protein. The sample has around 87,000 distinct CDR3 sequences; 7% to 10% are singletons. The specimen was PBMCs from the stem cell graft donor, collected from the stem cell graft. Receptor source: a human donor who donated a stem cell graft to a child with congenital amegakaryocytic thrombocytopenia. The CDR3 runs from the conserved cysteine through the conserved F or W. Fields, in order: J gene, V gene, CDR3 protein.

j_gene: TRBJ1-2
v_gene: TRBV30
CDR3aa: CAHGPGQGIGTF

j_gene: TRBJ2-3
v_gene: TRBV2
CDR3aa: CASSGRETDTQYF

j_gene: TRBJ2-7
v_gene: TRBV10-3
CDR3aa: CATYTGTGTEEQYF

j_gene: TRBJ1-3
v_gene: TRBV7-9
CDR3aa: CASSLVAVTGNTIYF

j_gene: TRBJ2-3
v_gene: TRBV9
CDR3aa: CASSVDGTYPSTDTQYF

j_gene: TRBJ1-2
v_gene: TRBV20-1
CDR3aa: CSARDGIPEGYTF

j_gene: TRBJ2-2
v_gene: TRBV5-1
CDR3aa: CASSSRDIGNTGELFF

j_gene: TRBJ1-1
v_gene: TRBV10-3
CDR3aa: CAISESEERAFF

j_gene: TRBJ2-1
v_gene: TRBV20-1
CDR3aa: CSAKEVAGSSYNEQFF

j_gene: TRBJ1-2
v_gene: TRBV28
CDR3aa: CASSPTGTLGPGYTF

j_gene: TRBJ2-1
v_gene: TRBV6-5
CDR3aa: CASRLGLVGEQFF

j_gene: TRBJ2-3
v_gene: TRBV3-1
CDR3aa: CASSRLSGATDTQYF

j_gene: TRBJ1-4
v_gene: TRBV28
CDR3aa: CASSPPRGEKLFF

j_gene: TRBJ1-6
v_gene: TRBV20-1
CDR3aa: CSAKAPTGNSPLHF

j_gene: TRBJ1-5
v_gene: TRBV6-1
CDR3aa: CASSEAAIQPQHF

j_gene: TRBJ2-1
v_gene: TRBV12-3/TRBV12-4
CDR3aa: CASSLFLENEQFF

j_gene: TRBJ2-1
v_gene: TRBV5-1
CDR3aa: CASNLLDPADEQFF

j_gene: TRBJ2-2
v_gene: TRBV20-1
CDR3aa: CSARDASGSWPGELFF

j_gene: TRBJ2-5
v_gene: TRBV27
CDR3aa: CASRGGSDPLRETQYF

j_gene: TRBJ2-1
v_gene: TRBV10-3
CDR3aa: CAISDDPSNEQFF

j_gene: TRBJ2-7
v_gene: TRBV6-2/TRBV6-3
CDR3aa: CASTSVGQLYEQYF

j_gene: TRBJ1-5
v_gene: TRBV5-1
CDR3aa: CASSLGGGDQPQHF

j_gene: TRBJ2-1
v_gene: TRBV15
CDR3aa: CATSRDSGWKGAEQFF

j_gene: TRBJ2-7
v_gene: TRBV7-2
CDR3aa: CASSPSGAVHEQYF

j_gene: TRBJ1-2
v_gene: TRBV7-2
CDR3aa: CASSPGGGLIYGYTF

j_gene: TRBJ2-2
v_gene: TRBV7-9
CDR3aa: CANSGRAAGELFF

j_gene: TRBJ2-1
v_gene: TRBV6-2/TRBV6-3
CDR3aa: CASTSRDRVDYNEQFF

j_gene: TRBJ2-6
v_gene: TRBV12-3/TRBV12-4
CDR3aa: CASRNRHGSSGANVLTF

j_gene: TRBJ1-1
v_gene: TRBV5-1
CDR3aa: CASSLGLGDTEAFF

j_gene: TRBJ2-5
v_gene: TRBV28
CDR3aa: CARGLATDETQYF

j_gene: TRBJ2-2
v_gene: TRBV4-2
CDR3aa: CAISPGLLGELFF

j_gene: TRBJ1-1
v_gene: TRBV12-3/TRBV12-4
CDR3aa: CASSASGVDTEAFF

j_gene: TRBJ2-2
v_gene: TRBV20-1
CDR3aa: CSASPPPGNSGELFF

j_gene: TRBJ2-2
v_gene: TRBV20-1
CDR3aa: CSARDLSGGNTGELFF

j_gene: TRBJ1-2
v_gene: TRBV7-2
CDR3aa: CASSPQGQTTNYGYTF

j_gene: TRBJ2-2
v_gene: TRBV7-3
CDR3aa: CASSSGLAVNTGELFF

j_gene: TRBJ1-6
v_gene: TRBV3-1
CDR3aa: CASSQGLVSPLHF

j_gene: TRBJ2-7
v_gene: TRBV5-1
CDR3aa: CASSSNTGQRDEQYF

j_gene: TRBJ2-1
v_gene: TRBV29-1
CDR3aa: CSVDGTGVPYNEQFF

j_gene: TRBJ1-2
v_gene: TRBV5-1
CDR3aa: CASSLDAGKNYGYTF

j_gene: TRBJ1-6
v_gene: TRBV30
CDR3aa: CAWSGQTVKVLHF

j_gene: TRBJ1-5
v_gene: TRBV12-3/TRBV12-4
CDR3aa: CASSYSIRGSQPQHF

j_gene: TRBJ2-7
v_gene: TRBV28
CDR3aa: CASALGSGGESYEQYF

j_gene: TRBJ1-2
v_gene: TRBV5-1
CDR3aa: CASSLENTGIDGYTF

j_gene: TRBJ1-1
v_gene: TRBV28
CDR3aa: CASSFSLELNEAFF

j_gene: TRBJ2-1
v_gene: TRBV6-1
CDR3aa: CASRAGGRSAHEQFF

j_gene: TRBJ1-4
v_gene: TRBV28
CDR3aa: CASSPTGLSEKLFF

j_gene: TRBJ1-1
v_gene: TRBV10-3
CDR3aa: CAIRDLNTEAFF

j_gene: TRBJ1-5
v_gene: TRBV5-5
CDR3aa: CASSSRQGEGQPQHF

j_gene: TRBJ2-2
v_gene: TRBV5-1
CDR3aa: CASSLVGTGELFF

j_gene: TRBJ2-1
v_gene: TRBV12-3/TRBV12-4
CDR3aa: CASSRGLAGNEQFF

j_gene: TRBJ1-5
v_gene: TRBV28
CDR3aa: CASSLQRNQPQHF

j_gene: TRBJ2-5
v_gene: TRBV7-2
CDR3aa: CASSPLGLADKETQYF

j_gene: TRBJ2-3
v_gene: TRBV7-2
CDR3aa: CASSTAGSADTQYF